One sample yielded the 5 T cell receptor beta chains listed below, sequenced in a study of T cell responses to AZD1222 COVID-19 vaccine. Libraries were prepared by immunoSEQ multiplex PCR; TCRdb keeps only in-frame clonotypes and omits some of them. The sample yields about 100,000 clones, around nine tenths seen once. The starting material was peripheral blood, obtained on day 0 of AZD1222 vaccination. The receptors originated from an adult in good health.

The chain has TRBV28 and TRBJ1-2, with D possibly matching TRBD1 (6 bases). V shed 5 bases and J shed 4 bases, with 14 bases lying between them. From germline, CDR1 is MDHEN and CDR2 SYDVKM. This CDR3 has 14 amino acids. The CDR3 reads CASSKQGVGYGYTF. CDR3 sequence (DNA): TGTGCCAGCAGTAAACAGGGAGTAGGCTATGGCTACACCTTC.

This chain uses TRBV18 with TRBJ1-2, with 9 bases lining up with TRBD1. The germline V gene encodes CDR1 KGHSH and CDR2 LQKENI. Trimming cost V 5 bases and J 6 bases; bases outside gene matches: 13. The CDR3 runs 16 residues. The CDR3 region is CASSVIPGQGEDGYTF. The CDR3 region has the DNA TGTGCCAGCTCAGTAATACCGGGACAGGGAGAGGATGGCTACACCTTC. The entire variable domain, with the rest obtained from reference TRBV18 and TRBJ1-2, is as follows: NAGVMQNPRHLVRRRGQEARLRCSPMKGHSHVYWYRQLPEEGLKFMVYLQKENIIDESGMPKERFSAEFPKEGPSILRIQQVVRGDSAAYFCASSVIPGQGEDGYTFGSGTRLTVV.

The V call is TRBV15, the J call TRBJ1-2; D unclear. This CDR3 has 12 amino acids. Germline values: CDR1 LNHNV, CDR2 YYDKDF (reference sequence). V was clipped by 0 bases and J by 4 bases, with 3 bases between them. CDR3 amino acids: CATSREAYGYTF. The DNA of the CDR3 is TGTGCCACCAGCAGAGAAGCCTATGGCTACACCTTC.

The chain has TRBV6-5 and TRBJ1-4; D is possibly TRBD1 (6 bases). CDR1 is MNHEY and CDR2 is SVGAGI in the germline V gene. The CDR3 contains 15 residues. Trimming removed 6 bases at V and 7 bases at J, with 18 bases between. The CDR3 bases are TGTGCCAGCAGACCCGACAGGAGGGGTGGTGAAAAACTGTTTTTT. This codes for CASRPDRRGGEKLFF.

The chain uses TRBV19 and TRBJ2-7; 7 nucleotides agree with TRBD1. J gave up 6 bases and V 3 bases, and 11 bases lay outside the gene matches. Germline V gives CDR1 LNHDA, CDR2 SQIVND (reference sequence). The CDR3 is 15 amino acids. The CDR3 region has the DNA TGTGCCAGTAGTATTTCAGGGGGATCCCTCGGCGAGCAGTACTTC. Translated: CASSISGGSLGEQYF.